This TCR beta chain was sequenced for a study of CD8 T cells in ankylosing spondylitis. The study's findings and limits: In peripheral blood, disease-linked CD8+ clones occurred at relatively low frequencies. Ankylosing spondylitis blood seemed to carry a telltale TCR beta motif made of under 10 highly homologous variants. It was reported that disease-linked clones were significantly enriched in matched ankylosing spondylitis synovial fluid. Previous work reported some of these motif variants in the synovial fluid and blood of reactive arthritis.

Libraries of TCR beta came from quantitative 5'-RACE with molecular barcodes. TCRdb fed the 5' RACE reads into MiXCR, producing one record per CDR3 protein. Of about 500,000 distinct CDR3 sequences listed, 5.3% are singletons. The CDR3 has 13 residues. V was shortened by 6 bases and J by 5 bases, with 13 bases between the two germline ends. At least ten counts were recorded for this clonotype. The antigen remains undetermined. The sequencing input was blood, either unsorted or a sorted T cell fraction (not recorded which). The sequence derives from a male donor with ankylosing spondylitis. V and J are TRBV12-3 or TRBV12-4 and TRBJ1-1; D not certain. The CDR3, as DNA: TGTGCCAGCAGACAGCGGTTTAGGACTGAAGCTTTCTTT. This translates into CASRQRFRTEAFF.